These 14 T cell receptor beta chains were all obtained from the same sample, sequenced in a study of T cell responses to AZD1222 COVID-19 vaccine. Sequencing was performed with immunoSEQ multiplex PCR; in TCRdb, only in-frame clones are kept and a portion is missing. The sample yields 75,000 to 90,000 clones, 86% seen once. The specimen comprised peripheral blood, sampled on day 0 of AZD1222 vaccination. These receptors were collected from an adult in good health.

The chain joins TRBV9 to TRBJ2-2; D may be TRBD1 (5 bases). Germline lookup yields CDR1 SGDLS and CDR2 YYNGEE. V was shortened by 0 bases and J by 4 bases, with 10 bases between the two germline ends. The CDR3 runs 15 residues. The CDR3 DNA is TGTGCCAGCAGCGTAGCTGGCAGGGTCACCGGGGAGCTGTTTTTT. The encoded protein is CASSVAGRVTGELFF.

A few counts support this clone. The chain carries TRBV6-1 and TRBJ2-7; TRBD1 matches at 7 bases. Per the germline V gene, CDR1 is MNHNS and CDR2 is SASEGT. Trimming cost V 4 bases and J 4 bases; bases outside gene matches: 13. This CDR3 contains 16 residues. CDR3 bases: TGTGCCAGCAGTGCAATCGCCCCTTCGACAGGGTACGAGCAGTACTTC. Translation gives CASSAIAPSTGYEQYF.

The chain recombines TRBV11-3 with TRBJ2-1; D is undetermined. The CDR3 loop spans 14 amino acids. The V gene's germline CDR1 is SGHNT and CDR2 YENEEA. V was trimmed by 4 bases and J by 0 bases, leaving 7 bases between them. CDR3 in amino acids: CASSSSSSYNEQFF. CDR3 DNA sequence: TGTGCCAGCAGCTCGTCTAGCTCCTACAATGAGCAGTTCTTC.

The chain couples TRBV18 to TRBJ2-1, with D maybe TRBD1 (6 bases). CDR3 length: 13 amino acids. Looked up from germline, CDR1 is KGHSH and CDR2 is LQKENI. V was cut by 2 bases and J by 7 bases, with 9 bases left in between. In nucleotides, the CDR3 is TGTGCCAGCTCACCAGGACAGCCTAATGAGCAGTTCTTC. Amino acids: CASSPGQPNEQFF.

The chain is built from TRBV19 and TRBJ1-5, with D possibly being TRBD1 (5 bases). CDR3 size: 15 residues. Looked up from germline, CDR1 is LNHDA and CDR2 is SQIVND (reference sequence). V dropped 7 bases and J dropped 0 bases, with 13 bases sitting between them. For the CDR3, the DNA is TGTGCCAGTACCCAGGGCCAGGGTAGCAATCAGCCCCAGCATTTT. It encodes CASTQGQGSNQPQHF.

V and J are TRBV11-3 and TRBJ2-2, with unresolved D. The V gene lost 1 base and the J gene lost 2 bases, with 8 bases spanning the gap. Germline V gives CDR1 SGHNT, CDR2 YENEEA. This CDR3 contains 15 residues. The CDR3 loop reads CASSLGGDNTGELFF. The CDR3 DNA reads TGTGCCAGCAGCTTAGGAGGCGACAACACCGGGGAGCTGTTTTTT.

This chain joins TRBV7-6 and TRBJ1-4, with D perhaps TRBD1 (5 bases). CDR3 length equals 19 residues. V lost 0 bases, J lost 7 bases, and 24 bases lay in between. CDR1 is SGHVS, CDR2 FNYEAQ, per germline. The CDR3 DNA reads TGTGCCAGCAGCTTAGCGACGGGGCAGCTTCGAAGGTCGGGTGAAAAACTGTTTTTT. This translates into CASSLATGQLRRSGEKLFF.

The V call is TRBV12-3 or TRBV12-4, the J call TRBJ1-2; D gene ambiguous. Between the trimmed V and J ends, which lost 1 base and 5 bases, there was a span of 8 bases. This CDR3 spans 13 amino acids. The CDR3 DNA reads TGTGCCAGCAGTTTAGGGGTGGATTATGGCTACACCTTC. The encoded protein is CASSLGVDYGYTF.

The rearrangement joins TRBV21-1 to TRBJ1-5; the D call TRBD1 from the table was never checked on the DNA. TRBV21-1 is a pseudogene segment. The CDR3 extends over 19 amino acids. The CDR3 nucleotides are TGTGCCAGCAGCATGCCATGCTGCAGGGGGATATGGAGCAATCAGCCCCAGCATTTT. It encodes CASSMPCCRGIWSNQPQHF.

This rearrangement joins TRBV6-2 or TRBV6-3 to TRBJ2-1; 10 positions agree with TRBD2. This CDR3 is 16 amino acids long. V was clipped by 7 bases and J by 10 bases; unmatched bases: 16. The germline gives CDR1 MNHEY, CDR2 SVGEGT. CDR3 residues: CASTPVTSGPMGEQFF. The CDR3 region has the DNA TGTGCCAGCACCCCGGTGACTAGCGGGCCCATGGGGGAGCAGTTCTTC.

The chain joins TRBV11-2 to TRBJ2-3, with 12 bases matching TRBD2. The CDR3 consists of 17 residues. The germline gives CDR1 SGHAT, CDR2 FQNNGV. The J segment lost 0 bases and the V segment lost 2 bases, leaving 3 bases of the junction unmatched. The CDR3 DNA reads TGTGCCAGCAGCTTAAGGACTAGCGGGATTAGCACAGATACGCAGTATTTT. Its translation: CASSLRTSGISTDTQYF.

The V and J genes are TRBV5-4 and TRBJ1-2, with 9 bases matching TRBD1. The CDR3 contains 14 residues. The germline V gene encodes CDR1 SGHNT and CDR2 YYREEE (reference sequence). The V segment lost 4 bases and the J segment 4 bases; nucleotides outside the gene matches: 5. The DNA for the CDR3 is TGTGCCAGCAGCGGACAGGGGATCGGCTATGGCTACACCTTC. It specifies CASSGQGIGYGYTF.

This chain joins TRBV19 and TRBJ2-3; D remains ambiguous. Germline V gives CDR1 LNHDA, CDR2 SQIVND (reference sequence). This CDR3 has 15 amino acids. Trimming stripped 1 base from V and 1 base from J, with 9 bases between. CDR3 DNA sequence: TGTGCCAGTAGTATAGGTGAGGCCGGCACAGATACGCAGTATTTT. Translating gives CASSIGEAGTDTQYF.

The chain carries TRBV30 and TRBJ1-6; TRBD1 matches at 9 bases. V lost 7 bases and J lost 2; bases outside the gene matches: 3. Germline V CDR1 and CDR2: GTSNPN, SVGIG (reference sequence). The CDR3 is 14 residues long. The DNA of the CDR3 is TGTGCCTCAACAGGGGGCCCCTATAATTCACCCCTCCACTTT. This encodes CASTGGPYNSPLHF. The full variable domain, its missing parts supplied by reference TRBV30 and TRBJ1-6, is SQTIHQWPATLVQPVGSPLSLECTVEGTSNPNLYWYRQAAGRGLQLLFYSVGIGQISSEVPQNLSASRPQDRQFILSSKKLLLSDSGFYLCASTGGPYNSPLHFGNGTRLTVT.